These 17 T cell receptor beta chains were all obtained from the same sample, sequenced in a study of shared clonotypes between healthy human individuals (TCRdb year 2020). Library preparation employed the immunoSEQ multiplex PCR assay. TCRdb provides this immuneACCESS table in a form limited to in-frame rearrangements. Some clones are lacking; in checked studies, under half of them reflect an unresolved V gene, and why the rest are absent is not known. The sample contains about 2.1 million clones, around 93% of them found a single time. The ten largest clones represent about 1.6% of the sample. CD8 naive samples consisted of CD45RO-negative cells that were positively selected for CCR7, yielding a CD45RA+CCR7+ population without TemRA cells. Sequenced: naive CD8+ T cells from PBMCs. The sample's cell subset or site label is to be understood as: CD45RA+CCR7+. These receptors were obtained from a man between 18 and 35 years old in good health. Some clones in this sample may be carry-over from other donors' samples.

V is TRBV27 and J is TRBJ1-1, with 8 bases lining up with TRBD1. The V and J ends lost 0 bases and 4 bases, in that order; junction bases with no gene match: 7. The CDR3 has 16 amino acids. From germline, CDR1 is MNHEY and CDR2 SMNVEV (reference sequence). This CDR3 reads CASSLSDRVGPTEAFF. The CDR3 DNA reads TGTGCCAGCAGTTTATCGGACAGGGTTGGTCCCACTGAAGCTTTCTTT.

The V call is TRBV2, the J call TRBJ1-2; 8 bases map to TRBD1. The CDR3 length is 13 residues. The V gene's germline CDR1 is SNHLY and CDR2 FYNNEI. Trimming removed 5 bases from V and 6 bases from J; junction bases left unmatched: 5. As DNA, the CDR3 is TGTGCCAGCAGTCCCGGACAGGGAAATGGCTACACCTTC. Its protein product is CASSPGQGNGYTF.

This rearrangement joins TRBV10-1 to TRBJ2-1; D is uncertain. Trimming stripped 0 bases from V and 8 bases from J, with 20 bases between. The CDR3 covers 17 residues. Germline CDR1 is WNHNN and CDR2 is SYGVQD (reference sequence). The CDR3 loop is CASSESRNSLRSDEQFF. CDR3 DNA: TGCGCCAGCAGTGAGTCGCGGAACAGCCTACGATCAGATGAGCAGTTCTTC.

The J gene is TRBJ1-1, the V gene TRBV19, with D perhaps TRBD1 (6 bases). CDR1 and CDR2 from the germline V gene are LNHDA and SQIVND (reference sequence). V lost 8 bases and J lost 4, with 11 bases in between. This CDR3 comprises 12 residues. The DNA for the CDR3 is TGTGCCAGTGGGGACACGGGCACTGAAGCTTTCTTT. Its translation is CASGDTGTEAFF.

The chain combines TRBV28 with TRBJ2-1; possible D gene TRBD1, 6 bases. V gave up 5 bases and J gave up 4 bases, with 9 bases separating them. CDR1 is MDHEN, CDR2 SYDVKM, per germline. The CDR3 has 13 residues. DNA of the CDR3: TGTGCCAGCAGTCAGACAGGTTACAATGAGCAGTTCTTC. Translated, it gives CASSQTGYNEQFF.

V gene TRBV7-8 combines with J gene TRBJ1-5; 7 bases are shared with TRBD1. Germline lookup yields CDR1 SGHVS and CDR2 FQNEAQ. The CDR3 is 17 residues long. The trim removed 4 bases at V and 2 bases at J, leaving 11 bases unmatched. As DNA, the CDR3 is TGTGCCAGCAGCTCTCTAATCTTTGACAGGGGCAATCAGCCCCAGCATTTT. Its protein is CASSSLIFDRGNQPQHF.

This chain uses TRBV28 with TRBJ1-5; weak D call: TRBD1 (6 bases). Trimming cost V 7 bases and J 0 bases, with 16 bases left between them. The germline V gene encodes CDR1 MDHEN and CDR2 SYDVKM. The CDR3 is 16 amino acids. The CDR3 sequence: CASTTSGVYSNQPQHF. The CDR3 nucleotides are TGTGCCAGCACCACTTCAGGGGTCTATAGCAATCAGCCCCAGCATTTT.

The chain combines TRBV15 with TRBJ2-3; a weak D match, TRBD1 (6 bases). This CDR3 has 15 amino acids. Trimming cost V 1 base and J 0 bases, with 8 bases left between them. In germline, CDR1 is LNHNV, CDR2 YYDKDF (reference sequence). The CDR3 region is CATSRGTVSTDTQYF. CDR3 bases: TGTGCCACCAGCAGAGGGACAGTGAGCACAGATACGCAGTATTTT.

The chain joins TRBV9 to TRBJ2-3, with TRBD2 matching over 7 bases. Trimming at V came to 0 bases and at J to 0 bases, leaving 4 bases not matched to a gene. The CDR3 totals 16 residues. The germline CDR1 and CDR2 sequences are SGDLS and YYNGEE. The CDR3 DNA reads TGTGCCAGCAGCGTAGGGCGGGAGAGTAGCACAGATACGCAGTATTTT. This sequence encodes CASSVGRESSTDTQYF. Filled out from reference TRBV9 and TRBJ2-3, the complete variable domain reads DSGVTQTPKHLITATGQRVTLRCSPRSGDLSVYWYQQSLDQGLQFLIQYYNGEERAKGNILERFSAQQFPDLHSELNLSSLELGDSALYFCASSVGRESSTDTQYFGPGTRLTVL.

In DNA form, the CDR3 reads TGTGCCAGCAGTAAGGGCTCGCCGCTCTACGAGCAGTACTTC. This sequence encodes CASSKGSPLYEQYF. The genes are TRBV28 and TRBJ2-7; D uncertain. This CDR3 comprises 14 residues. The V end was cut by 5 bases, the J end by 3 bases, with 14 bases between. Germline values: CDR1 MDHEN, CDR2 SYDVKM.

CDR3 protein: CASSQGLRGGEQFF. In nucleotides, the CDR3 is TGCGCCAGCAGCCAAGGCCTCAGGGGGGGCGAGCAGTTCTTC. The chain couples TRBV4-3 to TRBJ2-1; TRBD1 or TRBD2 may be the D gene (7 bases each). Germline V gene data show CDR1 as LGHNA and CDR2 as YSLEER. CDR3 length equals 14 residues. Trimming left V 1 base short and J 10 bases short, with 14 bases between.

This sequence joins TRBV2 and TRBJ2-7, with 9 bases fitting TRBD2. Germline V lookup: CDR1 SNHLY, CDR2 FYNNEI. CDR3 size: 15 residues. V lost 10 bases and J lost 2; bases outside the gene matches: 12. The CDR3 nucleotides read TGTGCCACCCTCGACCTAGCGGGATTGGCCTACGAGCAGTACTTC. This gives the protein CATLDLAGLAYEQYF.

The rearrangement links TRBV10-3 to TRBJ2-7; D call uncertain. With 3 bases removed from V and 6 bases from J, the gap between germline ends came to 6 bases. The CDR3 spans 11 residues. The V gene's germline CDR1 is ENHRY and CDR2 SYGVKD. CDR3 DNA: TGTGCCATCAGTGAAGGGTCCGAGCAGTACTTC. Amino acid sequence: CAISEGSEQYF.

The DNA of the CDR3 is TGTGCCTGGAGTGTTACAGAGTCCTACGAGCAGTACTTC. Protein: CAWSVTESYEQYF. This sequence joins TRBV30 and TRBJ2-7; D is unclear. The CDR3 contains 13 residues. Germline CDR1 and CDR2: GTSNPN and SVGIG (reference sequence). Trimming removed 0 bases at V and 1 base at J, with 7 bases between.

This chain links TRBV29-1 with TRBJ1-3; D is uncertain. The CDR3 contains 15 residues. V dropped 2 bases and J dropped 2 bases, with 13 bases sitting between them. Germline V lookup: CDR1 SQVTM, CDR2 ANQGSEA. The CDR3 region is CSVELGVVAGNTIYF. The CDR3 DNA reads as TGCAGCGTTGAATTGGGTGTAGTGGCTGGAAACACCATATATTTT. The full variable domain, its missing parts supplied by reference TRBV29-1 and TRBJ1-3, is SAVISQKPSRDICQRGTSLTIQCQVDSQVTMMFWYRQQPGQSLTLIATANQGSEATYESGFVIDKFPISRPNLTFSTLTVSNMSPEDSSIYLCSVELGVVAGNTIYFGEGSWLTVV.

The chain is built from TRBV7-2 and TRBJ2-1; D perhaps matches TRBD2 (5 bases). The germline gives CDR1 SGHTA, CDR2 FQGNSA. V lost 6 bases, J lost 0 bases, and 12 bases lay in between. The CDR3 covers 15 residues. Here the CDR3 reads CASSFSRDSYNEQFF. Here the CDR3 DNA reads TGTGCCAGCAGTTTTTCCCGGGACTCCTACAATGAGCAGTTCTTC.

The V gene is TRBV5-1, the J gene TRBJ2-5; 11 bases agree with TRBD2. The CDR3 covers 16 residues. The V gene end was trimmed by 4 bases and the J gene end by 1 base; junction bases not matched to a gene: 6. CDR1 and CDR2 from the germline V gene are SGHRS and YFSETQ. The CDR3 reads CASSPAGTSGQETQYF. Here the CDR3 DNA reads TGCGCCAGCAGCCCGGCCGGGACTAGCGGCCAAGAGACCCAGTACTTC.